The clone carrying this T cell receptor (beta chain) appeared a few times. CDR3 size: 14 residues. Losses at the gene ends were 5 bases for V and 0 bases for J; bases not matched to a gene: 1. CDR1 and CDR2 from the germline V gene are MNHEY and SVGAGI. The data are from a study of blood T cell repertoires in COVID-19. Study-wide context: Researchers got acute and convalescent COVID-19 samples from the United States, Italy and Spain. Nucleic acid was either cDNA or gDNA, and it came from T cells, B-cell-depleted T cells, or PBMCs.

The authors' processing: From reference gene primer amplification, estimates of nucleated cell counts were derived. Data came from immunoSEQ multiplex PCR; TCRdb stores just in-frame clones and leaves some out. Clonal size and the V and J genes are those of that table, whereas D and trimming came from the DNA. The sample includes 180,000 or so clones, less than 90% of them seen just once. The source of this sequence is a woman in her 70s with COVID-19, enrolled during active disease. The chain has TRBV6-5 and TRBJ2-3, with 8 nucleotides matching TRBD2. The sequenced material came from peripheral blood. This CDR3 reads CASSRGGSTDTQYF. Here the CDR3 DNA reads TGTGCCAGCAGTCGGGGGGGGAGCACAGATACGCAGTATTTT.